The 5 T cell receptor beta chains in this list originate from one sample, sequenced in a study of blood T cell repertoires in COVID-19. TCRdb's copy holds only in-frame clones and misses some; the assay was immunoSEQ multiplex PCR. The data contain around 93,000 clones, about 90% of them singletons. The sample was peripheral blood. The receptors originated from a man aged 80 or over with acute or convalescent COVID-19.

CDR3: CASSSLGTGFYEQYF. CDR3 nucleotides: TGTGCCAGTAGTTCCCTTGGGACAGGGTTCTACGAGCAGTACTTC. V and J are TRBV19 and TRBJ2-7, with 9 bases identical to TRBD1. Germline V gene lookup returns CDR1 LNHDA and CDR2 SQIVND (reference sequence). J gave up 3 bases and V 5 bases, and 8 bases lay outside the gene matches. The CDR3 covers 15 residues.

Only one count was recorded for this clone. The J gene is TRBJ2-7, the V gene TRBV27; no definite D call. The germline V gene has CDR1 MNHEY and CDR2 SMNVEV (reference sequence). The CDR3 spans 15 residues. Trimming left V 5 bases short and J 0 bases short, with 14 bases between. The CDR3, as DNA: TGTGCCAGCAGTCCCCTATCCCTCGGCTCCTACGAGCAGTACTTC. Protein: CASSPLSLGSYEQYF.

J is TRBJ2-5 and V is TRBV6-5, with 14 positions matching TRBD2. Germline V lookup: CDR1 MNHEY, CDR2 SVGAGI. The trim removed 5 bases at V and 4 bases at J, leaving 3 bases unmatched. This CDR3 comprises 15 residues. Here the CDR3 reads CASSQTSGRAETQYF. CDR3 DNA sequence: TGTGCCAGCAGTCAGACTAGCGGGAGGGCAGAGACCCAGTACTTC.

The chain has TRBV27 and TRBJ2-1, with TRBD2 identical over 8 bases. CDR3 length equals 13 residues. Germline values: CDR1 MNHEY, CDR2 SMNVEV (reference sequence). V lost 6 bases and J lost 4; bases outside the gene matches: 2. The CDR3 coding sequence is TGTGCCAGCAGAGCGGGAGTGTACAATGAGCAGTTCTTC. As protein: CASRAGVYNEQFF.

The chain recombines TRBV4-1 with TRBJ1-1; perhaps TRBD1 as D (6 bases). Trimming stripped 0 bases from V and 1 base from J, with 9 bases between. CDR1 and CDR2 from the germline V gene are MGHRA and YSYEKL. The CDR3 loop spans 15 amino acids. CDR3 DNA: TGCGCCAGCAGCCAAGATAGGGGGTGGAACACTGAAGCTTTCTTT. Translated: CASSQDRGWNTEAFF.